This TCR beta chain was captured by sequencing in a study of regulatory T cells in long-lasting Graves disease. Study-wide points: Gene preferences differed: TRBV28, TRBJ1-2, TRBJ2-5 in persistent cases.

Germline CDR1 and CDR2: SGHTA and FQGNSA. The CDR3 is made up of 14 amino acids. V was shortened by 8 bases and J by 5 bases, with 18 bases between the two germline ends. HTBI primers from iRepertoire and Arm-PCR of CDR3 regions yielded the TCR beta libraries. TCRdb itself ran the multiplex PCR reads through MiXCR, one entry per CDR3 protein. Of 300,000 to 400,000 distinct CDR3 sequences listed, about a sixth were seen once; the top ten hold roughly 30%. On this clonotype: Its antigen is unknown.

Time point: newly diagnosed GD, antithyroid drugs for less than 3 months. Extracted PBMC RNA gave rise to the TCR library. The data also belong to a second study, concerning T cells in Graves' hyperthyroidism and ophthalmopathy. In that study: The majority of expanded thyroid clonotypes above 0.001 also appeared in blood.

Specimen: peripheral blood mononuclear cells (PBMCs), collected at new diagnosis, from a patient treated with antithyroid drugs. The sequence derives from a middle-aged man with Graves disease. The chain is built from TRBV7-2 and TRBJ1-1; tentative D call: TRBD1 (5 bases). CDR3 coding DNA: TGTGCCAGCTCATCCGACCCGAGGGGAACTGAAGCTTTCTTT. Its protein product is CASSSDPRGTEAFF.